The 15 T cell receptor beta chains reported below all come from one sample, sequenced in a study of OX40 agonist ivuxolimab in advanced cancers. Library creation used the immunoSEQ multiplex PCR assay. TCRdb's version of the immuneACCESS table is confined to in-frame rearrangements and falls short of the full clone set. An unresolved V gene accounts for under half of the shortfall where checked; the remainder is of unknown origin. Present in this sample are approximately 160,000 clones, under 95% of which were seen just once. The leading ten clones occupy around 0.31% of the sample. The sample in question was CD4+ or CD8+ T cells sorted from blood, obtained in a trial of the OX40 agonist ivuxolimab. These TCRs come from an adult with an advanced solid tumor such as melanoma, head and neck, liver or kidney cancer.

This chain uses TRBV11-2 with TRBJ2-7, with 10 nucleotides matching TRBD1. This CDR3 has 13 residues. Trimming at V came to 5 bases and at J to 7 bases, leaving 5 bases not matched to a gene. Germline-derived CDR1 and CDR2 are SGHAT and FQNNGV. CDR3 nucleotides: TGTGCCAGCAGCGTGCGGACAGGGGGGGAGCAGTACTTC. Its protein product is CASSVRTGGEQYF.

V is TRBV2 and J is TRBJ2-2, with 8 nucleotides matching TRBD1. Germline-derived CDR1 and CDR2 are SNHLY and FYNNEI. V was clipped by 10 bases and J by 6 bases; unmatched bases: 10. This CDR3 region has 14 residues. CDR3 region: CANGQGALSGELFF. The CDR3 bases are TGTGCCAACGGGCAGGGGGCGTTATCCGGGGAGCTGTTTTTT. Full variable domain (remainder filled in from reference TRBV2 and TRBJ2-2): EPEVTQTPSHQVTQMGQEVILRCVPISNHLYFYWYRQILGQKVEFLVSFYNNEISEKSEIFDDQFSVERPDGSNFTLKIRSTKLEDSAMYFCANGQGALSGELFFGEGSRLTVL.

The rearrangement joins TRBV11-2 to TRBJ2-5; D is possibly TRBD1 or TRBD2 (7 bases each). CDR1 is SGHAT and CDR2 is FQNNGV in the germline V gene. The CDR3 length is 16 residues. V shed 6 bases and J shed 0 bases, with 17 bases lying between them. This CDR3 is CASRRGQGGYQETQYF. CDR3 DNA: TGTGCCAGCAGACGTGGGCAGGGGGGGTACCAAGAGACCCAGTACTTC.

The genes are TRBV27 and TRBJ1-2, with 9 positions matching TRBD1. Trimming cost V 4 bases and J 4 bases; bases outside gene matches: 13. Germline CDR1 reads MNHEY; CDR2 reads SMNVEV (reference sequence). This CDR3 is built from 17 residues. This CDR3 is CASSSPPGQGQGYGYTF. The CDR3, as DNA: TGTGCCAGCAGTTCGCCCCCGGGACAGGGCCAAGGCTATGGCTACACCTTC.

The V and J genes are TRBV12-5 and TRBJ1-2; 9 bases agree with TRBD1. With V trimmed by 2 bases and J by 3 bases, 4 bases remained unmatched. CDR1 is LGHNT and CDR2 is FRNRAP in the germline V gene. The CDR3 loop spans 15 amino acids. The DNA of the CDR3 is TGTGCTAGTGGTTTGCCGACAGGGGGGGACTATGGCTACACCTTC. Its translation is CASGLPTGGDYGYTF.

The J gene is TRBJ1-1, the V gene TRBV20-1; D unresolved. V lost 6 bases and J lost 11, with 13 bases in between. CDR3 length: 10 amino acids. Germline values: CDR1 DFQATT, CDR2 SNEGSKA (reference sequence). The CDR3 loop reads CSAIGLWAFF. The DNA of the CDR3 is TGCAGTGCAATCGGACTCTGGGCTTTCTTT.

CDR3 region: CASSPQGTNPQPQHF. The CDR3 DNA reads as TGTGCCAGCTCACCGCAGGGGACAAACCCGCAGCCCCAGCATTTT. This chain uses TRBV18 with TRBJ1-5, with a possible D match to TRBD1 (6 bases). This CDR3 contains 15 residues. Trimming left V 3 bases short and J 7 bases short, with 16 bases between. Germline values: CDR1 KGHSH, CDR2 LQKENI.

The chain employs TRBV18 and TRBJ2-5; 13 bases map to TRBD2. Trimming removed 4 bases from V and 2 bases from J; junction bases left unmatched: 7. This CDR3 has 17 residues. The germline V gene encodes CDR1 KGHSH and CDR2 LQKENI. CDR3 sequence: CASSRSTSGGSQETQYF. In nucleotides, the CDR3 is TGTGCCAGCTCACGATCGACTAGCGGGGGGTCTCAAGAGACCCAGTACTTC.

The V gene is TRBV5-8, the J gene TRBJ1-4; D not certain. The CDR3 runs to 14 residues. The germline CDR1 and CDR2 sequences are SGHTS and YDEGEE. Trimming pared 2 bases from V and 5 bases from J, leaving 10 bases between. CDR3 coding DNA: TGTGCCAGCAGCTTTTGGGTGGGGAATGAAAAACTGTTTTTT. It codes for CASSFWVGNEKLFF.

CDR3 protein: CASRTRRTGPNYNSPLHF. The CDR3 nucleotides read TGTGCCAGCAGGACTAGAAGGACAGGACCCAACTATAATTCACCCCTCCACTTT. This chain connects TRBV5-6 to TRBJ1-6, with 7 bases lining up with TRBD1. The CDR3 spans 18 residues. Germline V gives CDR1 SGHDT, CDR2 YYEEEE. V gave up 5 bases and J gave up 3 bases; unmatched junction bases: 14.

V gene TRBV6-1 combines with J gene TRBJ2-1, with 7 bases that match TRBD2. CDR1 MNHNS and CDR2 SASEGT come from the germline V gene. V was pared by 8 bases and J by 5 bases, with 0 bases of the junction left unmatched. The CDR3 extends over 11 amino acids. The DNA for the CDR3 is TGTGCCAGCGCGGGGGACAATGAGCAGTTCTTC. It codes for CASAGDNEQFF.

This clone was detected only once. The V gene is TRBV10-3, the J gene TRBJ2-1; D is perhaps TRBD1 or TRBD2 (5 bases each). Germline CDR1 ENHRY, CDR2 SYGVKD. The CDR3 totals 16 residues. Trimming stripped 3 bases from V and 6 bases from J, with 18 bases between. The CDR3 region is CAISDPGRKGPNEQFF. The CDR3 nucleotides are TGTGCCATCAGTGACCCGGGACGGAAGGGGCCCAATGAGCAGTTCTTC.

The chain combines TRBV6-4 with TRBJ2-5; 8 bases map to TRBD1. CDR3 length: 15 amino acids. J was trimmed by 5 bases and V by 6 bases; bases with no gene match: 11. Germline-derived CDR1 and CDR2 are MRHNA and SNTAGT. The CDR3 sequence: CASSDGQGQRETQYF. CDR3 in DNA: TGTGCCAGCAGCGACGGACAGGGCCAACGGGAGACCCAGTACTTC.

This clone was seen only a few times. This chain links TRBV6-6 with TRBJ2-7; TRBD1 or TRBD2 may be the D gene (5 bases each). Trimming took off 5 bases at V and 0 bases at J, with 17 bases between the two ends. Germline-derived CDR1 and CDR2 are MNHNY and SVGAGI (reference sequence). The CDR3 length is 16 residues. Here the CDR3 reads CASSPHPGTGSYEQYF. CDR3 nucleotide sequence: TGTGCCAGCAGTCCACACCCGGGGACGGGCTCCTACGAGCAGTACTTC.

Only a few counts were recorded for this clone. This sample includes further DNA sequences coding for the same CDR3. V is TRBV19 and J is TRBJ1-4, with 10 positions matching TRBD1. Germline CDR1 is LNHDA and CDR2 is SQIVND (reference sequence). The CDR3 totals 15 residues. The trim removed 5 bases at V and 5 bases at J, leaving 5 bases unmatched. CDR3 in amino acids: CASSPSGQGNEKLFF. CDR3 bases: TGTGCCAGTAGTCCCTCGGGACAGGGGAATGAAAAACTGTTTTTT.